The clone carrying this T cell receptor beta chain was counted only a few times. Its antigen is not known. This record comes from a study of T-cell memory formation after mild COVID-19. As for the study in general: TCR clusters were mostly confined to one donor each. Study-wide results and limits: Memory cells collected pre-infection included some clones that later responded, suggesting cross-reactive memory joined. Among contracting clones, CD4+ were mainly CM/EM and CD8+ enriched in EMRA.

TCRdb called the 5' RACE reads again in MiXCR, with one record for every CDR3 protein. The data hold under 300,000 distinct CDR3 sequences, with roughly 18% observed a single time. Germline-derived CDR1 and CDR2 are SGHTA and FQGNSA. This CDR3 has 16 residues. V dropped 0 bases and J dropped 11; count of bases not matched to a gene: 13. The V call is TRBV7-2, the J call TRBJ1-2; 9 positions agree with TRBD1. This sequence originates from a man aged 18-30 years who had mild COVID-19 (a few samples of this study predate the infection). Cell type and time point are not known. Sequenced sample: PBMCs or a T cell subset sorted from them (not recorded which). The chain's CDR3 is CASSLAPGTGQGWYTF. As DNA, the CDR3 is TGTGCCAGCAGCTTAGCTCCGGGGACAGGGCAGGGATGGTACACCTTC.